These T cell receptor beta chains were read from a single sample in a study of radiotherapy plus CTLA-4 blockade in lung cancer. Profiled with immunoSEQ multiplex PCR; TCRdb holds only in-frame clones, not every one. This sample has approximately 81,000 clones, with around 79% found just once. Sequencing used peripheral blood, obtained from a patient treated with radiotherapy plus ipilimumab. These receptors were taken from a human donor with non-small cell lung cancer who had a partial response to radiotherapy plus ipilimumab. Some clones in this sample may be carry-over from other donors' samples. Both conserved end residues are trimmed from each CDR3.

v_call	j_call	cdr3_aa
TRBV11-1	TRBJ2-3	ASSLALTTDTQY
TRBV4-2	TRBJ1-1	ASSRDRGTEAF
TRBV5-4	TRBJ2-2	ASSPLAGGSVTGELF
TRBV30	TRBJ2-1	AWSKRSNEQF
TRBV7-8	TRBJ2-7	ASSLGLAGTYEQY
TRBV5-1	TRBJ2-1	ASSLGTGRGYNEQF
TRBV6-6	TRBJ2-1	ASAIAYNEQF
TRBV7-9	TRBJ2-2	ASSPREGSNTGELF
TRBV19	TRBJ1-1	ASIQDRESPEAF
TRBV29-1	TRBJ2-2	SVVTGVPTGELF
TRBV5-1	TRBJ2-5	ASSPGSGRVQETQY
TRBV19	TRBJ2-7	ASSTRGSGIYEQY
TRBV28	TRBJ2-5	ATGGSGRTQETQY
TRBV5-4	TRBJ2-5	ASSLGGRETQY
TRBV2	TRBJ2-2	ASSERSRGLGGELF
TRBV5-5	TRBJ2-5	ASSQEVGLAGEGETQY
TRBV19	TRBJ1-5	ASKYGTASNQPQH
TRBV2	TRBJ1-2	ASSDLSYGYT
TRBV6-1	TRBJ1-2	ASTLDRDFYGYT
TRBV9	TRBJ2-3	ASSVGSGSSVGTDTQY
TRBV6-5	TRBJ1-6	ASSTQGIGSPLH
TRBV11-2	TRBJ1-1	ASSRDMMNTEAF
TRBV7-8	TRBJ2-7	ASSLSIRGGPYEQY
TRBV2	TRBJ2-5	ASRKRSTRETQY
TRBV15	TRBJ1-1	ATSRERPGRTEAF
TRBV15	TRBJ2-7	ATSRGGDYEQY
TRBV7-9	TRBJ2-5	ASSSPRPLDGTQY
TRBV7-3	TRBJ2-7	ASSLTSDSSKQY
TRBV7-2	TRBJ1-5	ASSLTVASNQPQH
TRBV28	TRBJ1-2	ASSLPGTGYGYT
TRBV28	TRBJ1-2	ASMGQSFYGYT
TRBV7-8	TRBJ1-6	ASSRDRASSPLH
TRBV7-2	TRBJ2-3	ASTPNSGGAVDTQY
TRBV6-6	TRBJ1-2	ASSPPRGTTNYGYT